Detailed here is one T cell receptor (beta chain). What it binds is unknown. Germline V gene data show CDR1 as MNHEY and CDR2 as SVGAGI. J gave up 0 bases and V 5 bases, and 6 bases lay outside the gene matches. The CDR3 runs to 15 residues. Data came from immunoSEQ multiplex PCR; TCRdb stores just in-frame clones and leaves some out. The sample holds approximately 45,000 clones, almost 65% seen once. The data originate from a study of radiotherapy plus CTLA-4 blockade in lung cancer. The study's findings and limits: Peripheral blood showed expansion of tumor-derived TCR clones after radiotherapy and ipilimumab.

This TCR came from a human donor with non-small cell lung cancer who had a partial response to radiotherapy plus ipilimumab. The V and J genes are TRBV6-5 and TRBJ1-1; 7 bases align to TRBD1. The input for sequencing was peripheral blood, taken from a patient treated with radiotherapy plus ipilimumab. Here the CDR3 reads CASSPTGPMNTEAFF. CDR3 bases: TGTGCCAGCAGTCCGACAGGGCCAATGAACACTGAAGCTTTCTTT.